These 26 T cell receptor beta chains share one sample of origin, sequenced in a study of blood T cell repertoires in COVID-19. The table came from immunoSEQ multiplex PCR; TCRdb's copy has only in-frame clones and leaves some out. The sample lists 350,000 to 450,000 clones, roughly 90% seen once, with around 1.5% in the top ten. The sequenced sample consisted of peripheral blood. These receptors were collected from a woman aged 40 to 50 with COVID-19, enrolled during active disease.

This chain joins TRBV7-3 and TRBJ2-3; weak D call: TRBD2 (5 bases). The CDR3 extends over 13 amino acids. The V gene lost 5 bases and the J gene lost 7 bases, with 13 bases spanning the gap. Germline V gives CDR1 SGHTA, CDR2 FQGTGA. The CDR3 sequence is CASSPIRGNTQYF. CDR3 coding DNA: TGTGCCAGCAGCCCCATCCGGGGAAATACGCAGTATTTT.

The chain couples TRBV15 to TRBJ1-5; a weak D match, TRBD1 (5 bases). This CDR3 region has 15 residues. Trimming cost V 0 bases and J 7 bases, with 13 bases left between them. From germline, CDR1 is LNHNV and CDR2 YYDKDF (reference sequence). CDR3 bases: TGTGCCACCAGCAGAGATTTGGGGGGAGGACAGCCCCAGCATTTT. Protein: CATSRDLGGGQPQHF.

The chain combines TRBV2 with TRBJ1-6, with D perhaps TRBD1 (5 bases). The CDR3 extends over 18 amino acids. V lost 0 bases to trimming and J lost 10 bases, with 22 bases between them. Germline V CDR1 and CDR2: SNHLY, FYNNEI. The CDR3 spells CASSEALLGSGVGSPLHF. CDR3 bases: TGTGCCAGCAGTGAAGCGCTTCTCGGGTCGGGGGTAGGCTCACCCCTCCACTTT.

CDR3 protein: CASSPIGAGGTDTQYF. The DNA of the CDR3 is TGTGCCAGCAGCCCGATTGGGGCGGGGGGCACAGATACGCAGTATTTT. The chain recombines TRBV5-6 with TRBJ2-3; 7 bases are a match to TRBD2. CDR1 is SGHDT, CDR2 YYEEEE, per germline. The CDR3 length is 16 residues. J gave up 1 base and V 4 bases, and 9 bases lay outside the gene matches.

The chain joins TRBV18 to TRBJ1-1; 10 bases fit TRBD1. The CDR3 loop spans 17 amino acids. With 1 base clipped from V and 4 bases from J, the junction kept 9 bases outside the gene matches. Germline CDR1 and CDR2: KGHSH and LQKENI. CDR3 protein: CASSPLRTGGDSTEAFF. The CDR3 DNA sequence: TGTGCCAGCTCACCACTTCGGACAGGGGGGGATAGCACTGAAGCTTTCTTT. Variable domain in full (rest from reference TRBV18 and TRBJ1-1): NAGVMQNPRHLVRRRGQEARLRCSPMKGHSHVYWYRQLPEEGLKFMVYLQKENIIDESGMPKERFSAEFPKEGPSILRIQQVVRGDSAAYFCASSPLRTGGDSTEAFFGQGTRLTVV.

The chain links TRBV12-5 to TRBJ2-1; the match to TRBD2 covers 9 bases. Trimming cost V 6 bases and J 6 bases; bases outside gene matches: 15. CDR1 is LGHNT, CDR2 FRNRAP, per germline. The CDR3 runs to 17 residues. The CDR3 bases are TGTGCTAGTGGACCCCGGGTAGCGGGAGCCCCATCCAATGAGCAGTTCTTC. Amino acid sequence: CASGPRVAGAPSNEQFF.

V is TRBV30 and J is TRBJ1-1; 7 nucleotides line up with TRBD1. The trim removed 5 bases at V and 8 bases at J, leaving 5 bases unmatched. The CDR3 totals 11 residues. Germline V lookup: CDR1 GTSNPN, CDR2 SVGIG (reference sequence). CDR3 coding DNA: TGTGCCTGGGGGACAGCTAGCGAAGCTTTCTTT. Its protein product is CAWGTASEAFF.

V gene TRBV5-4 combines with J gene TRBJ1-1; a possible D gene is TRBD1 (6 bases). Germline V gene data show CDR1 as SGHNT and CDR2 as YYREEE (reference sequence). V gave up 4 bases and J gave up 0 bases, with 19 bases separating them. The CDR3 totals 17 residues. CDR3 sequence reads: CASSPRGGGWVNTEAFF. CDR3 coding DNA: TGTGCCAGCAGCCCTAGGGGGGGAGGTTGGGTGAACACTGAAGCTTTCTTT.

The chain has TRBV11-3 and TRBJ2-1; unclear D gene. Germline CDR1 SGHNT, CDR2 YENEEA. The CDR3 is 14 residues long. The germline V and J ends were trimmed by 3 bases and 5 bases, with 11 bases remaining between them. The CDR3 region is CASSFRQENNEQFF. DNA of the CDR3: TGTGCCAGCAGCTTTCGCCAGGAAAACAATGAGCAGTTCTTC.

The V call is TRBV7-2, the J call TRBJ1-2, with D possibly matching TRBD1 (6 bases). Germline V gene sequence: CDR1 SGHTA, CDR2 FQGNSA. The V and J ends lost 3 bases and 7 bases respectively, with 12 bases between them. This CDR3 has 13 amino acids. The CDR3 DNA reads TGTGCCAGCAGCTTCGACAGGACCTCTGGCTACACCTTC. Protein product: CASSFDRTSGYTF.

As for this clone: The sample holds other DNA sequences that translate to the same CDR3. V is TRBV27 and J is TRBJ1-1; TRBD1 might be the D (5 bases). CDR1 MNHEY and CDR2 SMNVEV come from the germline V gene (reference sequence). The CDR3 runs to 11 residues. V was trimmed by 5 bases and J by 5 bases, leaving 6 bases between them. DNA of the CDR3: TGTGCCAGCAGTCGGGGGACTGAAGCTTTCTTT. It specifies CASSRGTEAFF.

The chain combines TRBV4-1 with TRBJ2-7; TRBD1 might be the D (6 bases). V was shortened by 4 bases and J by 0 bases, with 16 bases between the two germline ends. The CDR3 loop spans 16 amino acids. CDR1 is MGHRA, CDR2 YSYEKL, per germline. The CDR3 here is CASSLTDSLSSYEQYF. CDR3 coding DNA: TGCGCCAGCAGCCTGACGGACAGTTTGAGCTCCTACGAGCAGTACTTC.

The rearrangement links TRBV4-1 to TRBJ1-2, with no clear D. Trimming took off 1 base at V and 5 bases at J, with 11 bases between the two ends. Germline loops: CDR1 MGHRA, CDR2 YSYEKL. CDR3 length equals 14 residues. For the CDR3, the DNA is TGCGCCAGCAGCCAAGTTTTGGCAGGATATGGCTACACCTTC. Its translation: CASSQVLAGYGYTF.

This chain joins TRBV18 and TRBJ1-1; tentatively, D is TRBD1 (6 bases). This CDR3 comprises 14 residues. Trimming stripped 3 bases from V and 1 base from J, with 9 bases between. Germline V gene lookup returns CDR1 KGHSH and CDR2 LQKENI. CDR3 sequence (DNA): TGTGCCAGCTCACCGATACAGGGGAACACTGAAGCTTTCTTT. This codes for CASSPIQGNTEAFF.

CDR3 in amino acids: CASSQDHRASSNQPQHF. DNA for the CDR3: TGCGCCAGCAGCCAGGACCACAGGGCGTCTAGCAATCAGCCCCAGCATTTT. The chain links TRBV4-1 to TRBJ1-5, with D maybe TRBD1 (6 bases). Germline values: CDR1 MGHRA, CDR2 YSYEKL. V was clipped by 3 bases and J by 0 bases, with 15 bases between them. CDR3 size: 17 residues.

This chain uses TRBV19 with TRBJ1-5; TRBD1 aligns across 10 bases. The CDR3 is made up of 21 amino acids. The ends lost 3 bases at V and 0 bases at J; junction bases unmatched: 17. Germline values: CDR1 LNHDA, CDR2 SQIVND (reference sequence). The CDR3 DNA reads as TGTGCCAGTAGTATGGAGACTAGACAGGGGGCCGTTCCGATTAGCAATCAGCCCCAGCATTTT. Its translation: CASSMETRQGAVPISNQPQHF.

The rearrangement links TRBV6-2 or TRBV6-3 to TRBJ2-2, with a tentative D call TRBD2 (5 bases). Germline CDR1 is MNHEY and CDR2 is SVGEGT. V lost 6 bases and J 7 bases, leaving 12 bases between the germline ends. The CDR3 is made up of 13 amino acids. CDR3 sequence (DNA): TGTGCCAGCAGCCGGACTGGTGGCGGGGAGCTGTTTTTT. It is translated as CASSRTGGGELFF.

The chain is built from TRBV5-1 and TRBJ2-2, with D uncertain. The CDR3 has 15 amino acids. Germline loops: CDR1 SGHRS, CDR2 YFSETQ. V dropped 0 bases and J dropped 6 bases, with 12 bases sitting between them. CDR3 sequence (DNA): TGCGCCAGCAGCTTGGGGCACCCGAAGTCCGGGGAGCTGTTTTTT. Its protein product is CASSLGHPKSGELFF.

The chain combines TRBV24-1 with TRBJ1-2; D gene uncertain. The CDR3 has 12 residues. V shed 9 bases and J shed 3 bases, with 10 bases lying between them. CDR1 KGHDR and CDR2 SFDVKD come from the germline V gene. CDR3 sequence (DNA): TGTGCCACCGGGCGGGATGACTATGGCTACACCTTC. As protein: CATGRDDYGYTF.

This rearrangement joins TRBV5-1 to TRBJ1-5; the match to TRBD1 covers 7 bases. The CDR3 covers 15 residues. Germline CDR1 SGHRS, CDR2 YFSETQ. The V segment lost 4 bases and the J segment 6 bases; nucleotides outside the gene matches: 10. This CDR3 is CASSPTGPPGQPQHF. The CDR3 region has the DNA TGCGCCAGCAGCCCGACAGGGCCCCCAGGTCAGCCCCAGCATTTT.

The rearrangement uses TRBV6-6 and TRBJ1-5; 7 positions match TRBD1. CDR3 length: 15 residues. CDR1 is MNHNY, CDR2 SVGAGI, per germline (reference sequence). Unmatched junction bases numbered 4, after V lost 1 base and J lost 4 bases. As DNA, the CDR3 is TGTGCCAGCAGTTACTGGGGACAGATAAATCAGCCCCAGCATTTT. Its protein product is CASSYWGQINQPQHF.

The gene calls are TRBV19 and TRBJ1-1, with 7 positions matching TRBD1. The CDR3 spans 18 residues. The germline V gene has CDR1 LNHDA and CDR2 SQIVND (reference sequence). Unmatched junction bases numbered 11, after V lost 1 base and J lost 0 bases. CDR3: CASSIVGGRATMNTEAFF. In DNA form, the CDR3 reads TGTGCCAGTAGTATAGTAGGGGGCAGGGCCACCATGAACACTGAAGCTTTCTTT.

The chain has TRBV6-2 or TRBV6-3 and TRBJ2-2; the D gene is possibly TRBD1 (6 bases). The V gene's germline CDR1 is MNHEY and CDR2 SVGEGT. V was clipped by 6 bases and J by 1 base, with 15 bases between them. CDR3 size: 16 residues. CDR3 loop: CASSSVNRVNTGELFF. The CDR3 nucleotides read TGTGCCAGCAGCTCAGTCAACAGGGTGAACACCGGGGAGCTGTTTTTT.

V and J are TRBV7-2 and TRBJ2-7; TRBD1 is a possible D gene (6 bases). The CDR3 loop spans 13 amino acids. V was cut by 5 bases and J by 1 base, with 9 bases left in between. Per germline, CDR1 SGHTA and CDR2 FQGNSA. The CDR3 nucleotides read TGTGCCAGCAGCGACAGGTTTTCCTACGAGCAGTACTTC. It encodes CASSDRFSYEQYF.

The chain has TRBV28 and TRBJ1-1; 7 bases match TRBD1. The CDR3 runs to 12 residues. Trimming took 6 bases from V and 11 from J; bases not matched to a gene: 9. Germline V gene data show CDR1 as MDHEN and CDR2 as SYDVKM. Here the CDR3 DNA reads TGTGCCAGCAGATTACTACAGGGGACTGCTTTCTTT. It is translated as CASRLLQGTAFF.

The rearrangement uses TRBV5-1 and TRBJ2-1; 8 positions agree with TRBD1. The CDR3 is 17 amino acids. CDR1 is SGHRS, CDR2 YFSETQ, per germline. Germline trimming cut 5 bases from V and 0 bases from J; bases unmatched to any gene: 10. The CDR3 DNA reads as TGCGCCAGCAGGGACGACAGGGGTCGGAGCTCCTACAATGAGCAGTTCTTC. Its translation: CASRDDRGRSSYNEQFF.